These 4 T cell receptor beta chains originate from one sample sequenced in a study of tumour-infiltrating T cells in Burkitt lymphoma. Only in-frame clones appear in the TCRdb table, and some are missing; sequencing was by immunoSEQ multiplex PCR. Of some 860 clones detected, about 18% appear once; the ten largest clones hold 6.8%. The sequencing sample was made of tumor tissue. The receptors stem from a human donor with Burkitt lymphoma.

The genes are TRBV15 and TRBJ2-7; no clear D. The CDR3 runs to 16 residues. Trimming pared 0 bases from V and 2 bases from J, leaving 14 bases between. Per the germline V gene, CDR1 is LNHNV and CDR2 is YYDKDF (reference sequence). The CDR3 loop is CATSRDLSDGTYEQYF. CDR3 bases: TGTGCCACCAGCAGAGATCTATCTGACGGAACCTACGAGCAGTACTTC.

This chain connects TRBV9 to TRBJ2-7, with 8 bases lining up with TRBD1. CDR1 is SGDLS and CDR2 is YYNGEE in the germline V gene. J gave up 0 bases and V 3 bases, and 5 bases lay outside the gene matches. CDR3 length: 15 amino acids. CDR3 residues: CASSASRGPSYEQYF. CDR3 DNA: TGTGCCAGCAGCGCCTCCAGGGGGCCCTCCTACGAGCAGTACTTC.

This clone was counted a few times. DNA for the CDR3: TGTGCCAGCAGCTACGGACAGGGGGCCAGGGAAAAACTGTTTTTT. Its translation is CASSYGQGAREKLFF. This chain connects TRBV7-9 to TRBJ1-4; 11 positions match TRBD1. The CDR3 sequence is 15 residues long. The trim removed 4 bases at V and 8 bases at J, leaving 6 bases unmatched. Germline CDR1 and CDR2: SEHNR and FQNEAQ (reference sequence).

Regarding this clone: The same CDR3 arises from other DNA sequences in this sample as well. V gene TRBV27 combines with J gene TRBJ2-2, with a tentative D call TRBD1 (7 bases). The CDR3 has 16 residues. CDR1 is MNHEY and CDR2 is SMNVEV in the germline V gene (reference sequence). The ends were cut back, 4 bases at V and 1 base at J, with 13 bases in the middle. Written as DNA, the CDR3 is TGTGCCAGCAGTTCGACTCAGGGGGGGAACACCGGGGAGCTGTTTTTT. Its protein product is CASSSTQGGNTGELFF.